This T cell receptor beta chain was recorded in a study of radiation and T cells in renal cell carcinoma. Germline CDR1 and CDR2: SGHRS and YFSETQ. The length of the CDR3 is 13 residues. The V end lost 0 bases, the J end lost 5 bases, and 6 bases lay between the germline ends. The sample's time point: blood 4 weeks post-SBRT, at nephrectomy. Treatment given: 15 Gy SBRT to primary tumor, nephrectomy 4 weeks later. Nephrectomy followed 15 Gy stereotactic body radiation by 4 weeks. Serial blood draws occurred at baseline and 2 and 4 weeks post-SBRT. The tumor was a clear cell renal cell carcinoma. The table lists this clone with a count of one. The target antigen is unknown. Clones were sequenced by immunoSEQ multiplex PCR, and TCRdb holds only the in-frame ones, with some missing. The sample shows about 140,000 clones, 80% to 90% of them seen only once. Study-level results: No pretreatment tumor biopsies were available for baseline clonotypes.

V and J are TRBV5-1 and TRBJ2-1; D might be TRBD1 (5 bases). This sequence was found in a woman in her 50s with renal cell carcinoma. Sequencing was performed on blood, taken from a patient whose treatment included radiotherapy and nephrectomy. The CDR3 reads CASSLGQHNEQFF. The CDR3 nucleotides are TGCGCCAGCAGCTTGGGACAGCACAATGAGCAGTTCTTC.